This is a list of T cell receptor beta chains from one sample in a study of blood T cells in healthy people across ages. One entry per CDR3 protein, called by TCRdb with MiXCR from the 5' RACE reads. Altogether approximately 1.5 million distinct CDR3 sequences are present, approximately 43% being singletons, with the ten largest covering just over 4%. The sample comprised blood. The receptors stem from a woman under 30 in good health. Each CDR3 is given with its conserved first and last residue. A D gene is named only where the DNA matches it firmly. Clone sizes are given selectively: once, few, many, or a class where the clone is expanded.

j_call v_call clone_size d_call cdr3_aa cdr3_nt
TRBJ2-7 TRBV28 NA NA CASSAGQFYEQYF TGTGCCAGCAGCGCGGGGCAATTCTACGAGCAGTACTTC
TRBJ2-7 TRBV2 NA NA CASSPDMEIGEQYF TGTGCCAGCAGTCCTGACATGGAAATTGGCGAGCAGTACTTC
TRBJ2-7 TRBV2 many TRBD1 CASRAGTESHEQYF TGTGCCAGCAGGGCCGGGACAGAGTCCCACGAGCAGTACTTC
TRBJ2-5 TRBV15 NA NA CATSLRQGGTETQYF TGTGCCACCAGTCTTAGACAGGGAGGAACAGAGACCCAGTACTTC
TRBJ1-5 TRBV19 NA NA CASSMVGYSNQPQHF TGTGCCAGTAGTATGGTCGGTTATAGCAATCAGCCCCAGCATTTT
TRBJ2-1 TRBV21-1 many NA CASSTLHEQFF TGTGCCAGCAGCACCCTCCATGAGCAGTTCTTC
TRBJ2-7 TRBV7-9 NA NA CASSSRPGATYEQYF TGTGCCAGCAGCTCCAGACCGGGAGCGACCTACGAGCAGTACTTC
TRBJ1-1 TRBV6-6 few NA CASSLGGRAEAFF TGTGCCAGCAGTTTGGGGGGGAGAGCTGAAGCTTTCTTT
TRBJ2-5 TRBV4-1 once NA CASSQEKMTIPETQYF TGCGCCAGCAGCCAGGAGAAAATGACCATACCCGAGACCCAGTACTTC
TRBJ2-2 TRBV7-9 NA TRBD1 CASSRTKNRGRYTGELFF TGTGCCAGCAGCCGAACCAAAAACAGGGGCCGGTACACCGGGGAGCTGTTTTTT
TRBJ1-2 TRBV6-1 few NA CASSFIKHYGYTF TGTGCCAGCAGTTTCATTAAACACTATGGCTACACCTTC
TRBJ2-1 TRBV7-2 NA NA CASSLGAADYNEQFF TGTGCCAGCAGCTTAGGAGCGGCAGACTACAATGAGCAGTTCTTC
TRBJ2-4 TRBV4-3 NA NA CAGDRDPKGPSSKNIQYF TGCGCCGGGGACCGGGACCCCAAAGGGCCTTCCAGCAAAAACATTCAGTACTTC
TRBJ2-3 TRBV15 once NA CATQHRDTFTDTQYF TGTGCCACCCAACACCGGGACACCTTCACAGATACGCAGTATTTT
TRBJ1-2 TRBV4-3 NA NA CTSSQVKGGPGGYTF TGCACCAGCAGCCAAGTAAAGGGGGGACCGGGGGGCTACACCTTC
TRBJ2-1 TRBV20-1 NA NA CSARRALGRGSYNEQFF TGCAGTGCTAGACGGGCCCTGGGACGCGGCTCCTACAATGAGCAGTTCTTC
TRBJ1-2 TRBV12-3/TRBV12-4 many NA CASSFWGDGQGGYTF TGTGCCAGCAGTTTCTGGGGTGATGGCCAAGGAGGCTACACCTTC
TRBJ1-2 TRBV6-1 few TRBD1 CASRRTGTYGYTF TGTGCCAGCAGGCGGACAGGGACCTATGGCTACACCTTC
TRBJ2-1 TRBV7-2 NA TRBD2 CASSYMSGRAVYEQFF TGTGCCAGCAGTTATATGAGCGGGAGGGCTGTCTATGAGCAGTTCTTC
TRBJ1-2 TRBV12-3/TRBV12-4 NA NA CASRNKGGWNGYTF TGTGCCAGTCGTAACAAAGGGGGGTGGAATGGCTACACCTTC
TRBJ2-6 TRBV2 few NA CASSRTGANVLTF TGTGCCAGCAGTCGAACTGGGGCCAACGTCCTGACTTTC
TRBJ2-5 TRBV27 NA NA CASSAGLENEQYF TGTGCCAGCAGTGCCGGGTTGGAGAATGAGCAGTACTTC
TRBJ1-1 TRBV6-5 NA NA CASSSPRAGRMNTEAFF TGTGCCAGCAGTTCACCGAGGGCTGGACGAATGAACACTGAAGCTTTCTTT
TRBJ2-4 TRBV5-4 few TRBD1 CASSPWDRGVDEQYF TGTGCCAGCAGCCCTTGGGACAGGGGGGTCGATGAGCAGTACTTC
TRBJ2-1 TRBV5-8 NA NA CASSPVMGLISDEQFF TGTGCCAGCAGCCCCGTTATGGGTTTGATTTCGGATGAGCAGTTCTTC
TRBJ2-1 TRBV15 NA NA CATSTPIRDERFF TGTGCCACCAGCACTCCTATTAGAGATGAGCGGTTCTTC
TRBJ2-2 TRBV7-2 NA TRBD2 CASSPGLVGTGELFF TGTGCCAGCAGTCCCGGACTAGTCGGCACCGGGGAGCTGTTTTTT
TRBJ2-2 TRBV7-2 NA NA CASSLVVGLHGELFF TGTGCCAGCAGCTTAGTTGTAGGGCTACACGGGGAGCTGTTTTTT
TRBJ2-1 TRBV20-1 NA NA CSARSRQHNEQFF TGCAGTGCTAGAAGTCGACAGCACAATGAGCAGTTCTTC
TRBJ2-2 TRBV20-1 many TRBD2 CSARDNSGGDTGELFF TGCAGTGCTAGAGATAATAGCGGGGGGGACACCGGGGAGCTGTTTTTT
TRBJ2-7 TRBV6-4 NA NA CASSEDADGREQYF TGTGCCAGCAGTGAGGACGCGGATGGGCGCGAGCAGTACTTC